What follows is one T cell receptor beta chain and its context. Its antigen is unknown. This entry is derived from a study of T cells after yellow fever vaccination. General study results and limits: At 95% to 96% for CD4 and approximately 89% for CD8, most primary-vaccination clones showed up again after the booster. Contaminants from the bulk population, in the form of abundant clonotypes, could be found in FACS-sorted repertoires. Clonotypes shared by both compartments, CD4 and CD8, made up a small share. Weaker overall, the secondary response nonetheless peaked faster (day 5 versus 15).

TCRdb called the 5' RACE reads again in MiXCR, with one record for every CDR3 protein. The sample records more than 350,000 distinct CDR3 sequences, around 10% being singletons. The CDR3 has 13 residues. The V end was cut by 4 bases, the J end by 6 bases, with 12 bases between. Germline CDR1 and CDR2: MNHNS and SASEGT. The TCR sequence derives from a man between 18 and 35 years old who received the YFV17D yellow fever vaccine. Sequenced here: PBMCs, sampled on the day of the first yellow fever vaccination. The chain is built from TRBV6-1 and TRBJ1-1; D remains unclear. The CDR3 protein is CASSATPGAEAFF. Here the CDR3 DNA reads TGTGCCAGCAGTGCAACTCCCGGCGCTGAAGCTTTCTTT.